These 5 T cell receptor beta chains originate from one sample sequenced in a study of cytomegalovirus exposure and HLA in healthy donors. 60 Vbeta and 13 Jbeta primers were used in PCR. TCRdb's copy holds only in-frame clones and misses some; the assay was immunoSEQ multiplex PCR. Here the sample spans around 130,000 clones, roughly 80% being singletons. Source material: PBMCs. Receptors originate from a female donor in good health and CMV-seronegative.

Here the CDR3 reads CASSQDYGGVNQPQHF. The CDR3, as DNA: TGCGCCAGCAGCCAAGATTACGGTGGTGTCAATCAGCCCCAGCATTTT. This chain uses TRBV4-1 with TRBJ1-5; D not certain. Trimming took 0 bases from V and 3 from J, leaving 12 bases between them. Germline CDR1 MGHRA, CDR2 YSYEKL. This CDR3 contains 16 residues.

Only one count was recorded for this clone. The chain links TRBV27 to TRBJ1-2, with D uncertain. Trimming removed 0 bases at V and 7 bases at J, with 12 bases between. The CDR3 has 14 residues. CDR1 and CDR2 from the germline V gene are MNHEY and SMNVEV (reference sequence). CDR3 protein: CASSLSAGASGYTF. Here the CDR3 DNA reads TGTGCCAGCAGTTTATCCGCGGGTGCCAGTGGCTACACCTTC.

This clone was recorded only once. The CDR3 region is CASSLVVRDSTYEQYF. CDR3 bases: TGTGCCAGCAGCTTAGTTGTCCGGGACAGTACCTACGAGCAGTACTTC. The rearrangement links TRBV7-2 to TRBJ2-7, with 7 bases aligning to TRBD1. Per the germline V gene, CDR1 is SGHTA and CDR2 is FQGNSA. The CDR3 runs to 16 residues. Trimming took 1 base from V and 2 from J; bases not matched to a gene: 8.

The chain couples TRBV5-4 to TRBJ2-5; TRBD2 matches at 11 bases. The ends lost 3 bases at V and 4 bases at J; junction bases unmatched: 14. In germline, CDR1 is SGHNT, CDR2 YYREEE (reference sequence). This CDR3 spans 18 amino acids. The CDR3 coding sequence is TGTGCCAGCAGCTCGGTGACTAGCGGGAAAGGGGTCGGAGAGACCCAGTACTTC. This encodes CASSSVTSGKGVGETQYF.

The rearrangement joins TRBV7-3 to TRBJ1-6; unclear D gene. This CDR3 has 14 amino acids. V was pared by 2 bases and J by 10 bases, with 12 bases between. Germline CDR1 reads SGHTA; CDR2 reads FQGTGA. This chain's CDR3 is CASSLSGGRSPLHF. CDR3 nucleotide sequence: TGTGCCAGCAGCTTATCGGGAGGGAGATCACCCCTCCACTTT.